This T cell receptor beta chain came from a study of vaccination and CD4 T cells after COVID-19. Treatment: roughly nine-day PBMC culture with coronavirus spike peptide pools or control peptides (ViraFEST assay). CD4+ T cells that came from the unexposed donor were collected before the COVID-19 pandemic (2011-2018). Antigen-specific T cell expansion with peptide pools preceded TCR sequencing in the ViraFEST approach. Sequencing of DNA taken from cultured CD4+ T cells relied on the Oncomine TCR Beta short-read assay. Investigators obtained genomic DNA by extraction from cultured CD4+ T cells. TCRdb reprocessed the PCR reads with MiXCR, giving one entry per CDR3 protein. The sample consists of 7,000 to 8,500 distinct CDR3 sequences, about 50% of them appearing once. Remarks on this clonotype: The antigen remains unidentified.

The germline V gene has CDR1 SNHLY and CDR2 FYNNEI. Trimming cost V 8 bases and J 2 bases, with 6 bases left between them. This CDR3 has 11 residues. This TCR was recovered from a human donor in good health. This chain links TRBV2 with TRBJ2-5; D is ambiguous. Sequencing was carried out using CD4+ T cells from blood, cultured in vitro. CDR3 amino acids: CASSLQETQYF. Written as DNA, the CDR3 is TGTGCCAGCTCCCTGCAAGAGACCCAGTACTTC.